The sequence of this T cell receptor (beta chain) was determined in a study of beta chain features in type 1 diabetes. Study results and limitations: Patients with type 1 diabetes carried fewer insertions and had more deletions at their VDJ junctions.

Regarding this clone: Antigen specificity is unknown.

V dropped 11 bases and J dropped 4 bases, with 6 bases sitting between them. There are 10 residues in the CDR3. Expressed TCRB transcripts were sequenced because the isolated RNA had all been reverse transcribed beforehand. The assay was immunoSEQ multiplex PCR, and TCRdb's table has in-frame clones only and misses some. The sample holds about 450,000 clones, roughly 10% seen once. This TCR came from a woman aged 18 to 35 in good health. The chain links TRBV23-1 to TRBJ1-5; D gene uncertain. TRBV23-1 is an ORF, with its function uncertain. Sequenced input: naive CD4+ T cells from blood. The CDR3 DNA is TGCGCCTTGGAAAATCAGCCCCAGCATTTT. As protein: CALENQPQHF.